These 7 T cell receptor beta chains originate from one sample sequenced in a study of T cells in Graves' hyperthyroidism and ophthalmopathy. The investigators amplified TCR beta CDR3 regions from RNA transcripts. TCR CDR3 underwent first-round RT-PCR with the HTBI primer set. TCRdb recomputed calls from the multiplex PCR reads with MiXCR, one row per CDR3 protein. This sample has more than 95,000 distinct CDR3 sequences; roughly 50% occur once, and the top ten carry approximately 27%. Sequencing was performed on blood. The receptors derive from a man between 35 and 55 years old with Graves' hyperthyroidism.

This sequence joins TRBV9 and TRBJ2-7; 7 bases align to TRBD1. The CDR3 runs to 11 residues. Germline CDR1 SGDLS, CDR2 YYNGEE. V lost 4 bases to trimming and J lost 11 bases; unmatched junction nucleotides: 6. CDR3 coding DNA: TGTGCCAGCAGCTCGACCGACAGGGAGTACTTC. This sequence encodes CASSSTDREYF.

The chain links TRBV20-1 to TRBJ2-5; 10 nucleotides line up with TRBD2. Germline values: CDR1 DFQATT, CDR2 SNEGSKA (reference sequence). Trimming cost V 0 bases and J 9 bases; bases outside gene matches: 4. The CDR3 covers 13 residues. The CDR3 loop reads CSARDPSGRAQYF. In DNA form, the CDR3 reads TGCAGTGCTAGAGATCCCAGCGGGAGGGCCCAGTACTTC.

The V gene is TRBV2, the J gene TRBJ1-2; D perhaps matches TRBD1 (5 bases). The germline CDR1 and CDR2 sequences are SNHLY and FYNNEI. CDR3 size: 13 residues. The V and J ends lost 4 bases and 5 bases respectively, with 11 bases between them. CDR3 residues: CASSVQEGYGYTF. CDR3 nucleotides: TGTGCCAGCAGTGTTCAGGAGGGGTATGGCTACACCTTC.

The gene calls are TRBV15 and TRBJ2-7, with D possibly being TRBD1 (6 bases). The length of the CDR3 is 14 residues. Germline V gene lookup returns CDR1 LNHNV and CDR2 YYDKDF (reference sequence). The V end lost 3 bases, the J end lost 4 bases, and 13 bases lay between the germline ends. CDR3 amino acids: CATSSFGTFYEQYF. In DNA, the CDR3 is TGTGCCACCAGCAGCTTCGGGACATTTTACGAGCAGTACTTC. Together with reference TRBV15 and TRBJ2-7, the CDR3 gives the full variable domain: DAMVIQNPRYQVTQFGKPVTLSCSQTLNHNVMYWYQQKSSQAPKLLFHYYDKDFNNEADTPDNFQSRRPNTSFCFLDIRSPGLGDTAMYLCATSSFGTFYEQYFGPGTRLTVT.

Notes on this clonotype: A read error may explain this, as a much larger clone is one base away. The chain is built from TRBV5-1 and TRBJ1-1, with 8 positions matching TRBD1. CDR1 SGHRS and CDR2 YFSETQ come from the germline V gene. The CDR3 runs to 14 residues. Trimming cost V 5 bases and J 3 bases; bases outside gene matches: 6. The CDR3 protein is CASRAGQGDTEAFF. The CDR3 coding sequence is TGCGCCAGCAGGGCTGGACAGGGCGACACTGAAGCTTTCTTT.

A note on this clonotype: Compared with germline, one end of the junction differs, possibly owing to a read error. The V gene is TRBV2, the J gene TRBJ2-3, with 9 bases lining up with TRBD2. CDR3 length: 15 residues. Per the germline V gene, CDR1 is SNHLY and CDR2 is FYNNEI. Here the CDR3 DNA reads TGTGCCAGCAGTACCTCCGGGACTAGCACAGATACGCAGTGTTTT. It translates to CASSTSGTSTDTQCF.

The chain recombines TRBV7-2 with TRBJ1-5, with D tentatively TRBD1 (5 bases). Trimming shortened V by 4 bases and J by 2 bases, and 12 bases separated the two germline ends. Germline V gene lookup returns CDR1 SGHTA and CDR2 FQGNSA. The CDR3 has 15 residues. This CDR3 is CASSYRGSGNQPQHF. The CDR3 region has the DNA TGTGCCAGCAGCTACCGGGGCTCGGGCAATCAGCCCCAGCATTTT.